This is a list of T cell receptor beta chains from one sample in a study of blood T cell repertoires in COVID-19. Clones were sequenced by immunoSEQ multiplex PCR, and TCRdb holds only the in-frame ones, with some missing. The sample has roughly 67,000 clones, approximately 88% seen once. The sample consisted of peripheral blood. The origin of the receptors is a woman in her sixties with acute or convalescent COVID-19. Both conserved end residues are trimmed from each CDR3. Fields, in order: J gene, V gene, CDR3 protein.

TRBJ1-4,TRBV19,ASSIMGQTNEKLF
TRBJ2-1,TRBV29-1,SAWGGINEQF
TRBJ1-1,TRBV4-1,ASSHPQTQGNTEAF
TRBJ2-3,TRBV3-1/TRBV3-2,ASSHGDTQY
TRBJ1-5,TRBV6-2/TRBV6-3,ASSRDRNQPQH
TRBJ1-3,TRBV5-8,ASSGSLGGGNTIY
TRBJ2-3,TRBV5-1,ASSLVQGSTDTQY
TRBJ1-2,TRBV5-1,ASSFRTENYGYT
TRBJ1-5,TRBV27,ASSVDGINQPQH
TRBJ2-1,TRBV7-3,ASSLSNNEQF
TRBJ2-2,TRBV7-2,ASSLLTETGELF
TRBJ1-2,TRBV14,ASSLDSNYGYT
TRBJ1-1,TRBV5-1,ASSLVRDRGLGGTEAF
TRBJ1-5,TRBV27,ASSSGDRSNQPQH
TRBJ1-6,TRBV3-1/TRBV3-2,ASSLRNPIHHNSPLH
TRBJ1-4,TRBV7-9,ASSKVGGPGNEKLF
TRBJ1-5,TRBV3-1/TRBV3-2,ASSQDYTSNQPQH
TRBJ1-3,TRBV15,ATGVDRYSGNTIY
TRBJ1-2,TRBV6-6,ASTPANYGYT
TRBJ1-5,TRBV24-1,ATSGKTGINQPQH
TRBJ1-2,TRBV4-1,ASSQNGLKGDGYT
TRBJ1-5,TRBV4-2,ASSQEYGNQPQH
TRBJ2-2,TRBV14,ASSQVLAGDTGELF
TRBJ1-2,TRBV5-4,ASSSQGLDGYT
TRBJ1-5,TRBV27,ASSPQGRDQPQH
TRBJ1-2,TRBV19,ASSIIPFTGHVYGYT
TRBJ2-1,TRBV7-2,ASSQLAGGYNEQF
TRBJ2-2,TRBV6-6,ASSYPPTGELF
TRBJ2-1,TRBV19,ASSERGDRYEQF
TRBJ1-5,TRBV6-2/TRBV6-3,ASSLRVSNQPQH
TRBJ1-1,TRBV10-3,AISTDPGQGRAEAF
TRBJ1-2,TRBV7-2,ASSLGQGGGYGYT
TRBJ2-3,TRBV19,ASTRRYTDTQY
TRBJ2-4,TRBV4-2,ASSQVSGTGGAKAKNIQY
TRBJ2-5,TRBV18,ASSPQQAQETQY
TRBJ1-5,TRBV6-4,ASRRWVAHSNQPQH
TRBJ1-1,TRBV19,ASSPNSKGFRMLNTEAF
TRBJ1-3,TRBV12-3/TRBV12-4,ASSGGTGNTIY
TRBJ1-2,TRBV19,ASSSQGKSYGYT
TRBJ2-1,TRBV2,ASSETLDRDILNEQF
TRBJ2-1,TRBV6-2/TRBV6-3,ASSARPPDYNEQF
TRBJ1-6,TRBV28,ASRRQGNPSPLH
TRBJ2-1,TRBV4-1,ASSQVTSGRGYNEQF
TRBJ2-5,TRBV5-1,ASSLGTSGSRAQY
TRBJ2-5,TRBV13,ASSRGGLAGVPTPETQY
TRBJ2-5,TRBV6-2/TRBV6-3,ASSWTSGRAEETQY
TRBJ2-5,TRBV2,ASRPGLAGGHGETQY
TRBJ2-3,TRBV20-1,SASTGETTDTQY
TRBJ1-2,TRBV19,ASGMSWSRAYGYT
TRBJ2-1,TRBV7-8,ASSLLGLAGNNEQF
TRBJ2-1,TRBV11-2,ASSLEHQGLSVDEQF
TRBJ1-5,TRBV20-1,SAGGSRGQH